This T cell receptor (beta chain) comes out of a study of CD8+CD57+ T cells in acquired aplastic anemia. The template used for profiling TCR beta VDJ and CDR3 was genomic DNA. Using its own MiXCR run on the reads, TCRdb lists one record per CDR3 protein. The repertoire consists of 150,000 or so distinct CDR3 sequences, with over 40% occurring once and the leading ten covering 3.2%. The sequenced patients had an expansion of CD8+CD57+ cells seen by flow cytometry. Comment on this clonotype: The germline gene is not matched at one end of the junction; a read error may be the cause.

The source is a human donor with aplastic anemia. The sample taken for sequencing was sorted CD4+, CD8+, or CD8+CD57+ T cells (not recorded which) from PBMCs.

CDR3 coding DNA: TGTGTCAGCAGTCTAACCGACAGGGGGCGGGAAAAACTGTTTTTT. It specifies CVSSLTDRGREKLFF. V usage is TRBV28 and J usage is TRBJ1-4; 10 bases match TRBD1. CDR1 and CDR2 from the germline V gene are MDHEN and SYDVKM. This CDR3 comprises 15 residues. The variable domain in full, completed from reference TRBV28 and TRBJ1-4, reads DVKVTQSSRYLVKRTGEKVFLECVQDMDHENMFWYRQDPGLGLRLIYFSYDVKMKEKGDIPEGYSVSREKKERFSLILESASTNQTSMYLCVSSLTDRGREKLFFGSGTQLSVL.